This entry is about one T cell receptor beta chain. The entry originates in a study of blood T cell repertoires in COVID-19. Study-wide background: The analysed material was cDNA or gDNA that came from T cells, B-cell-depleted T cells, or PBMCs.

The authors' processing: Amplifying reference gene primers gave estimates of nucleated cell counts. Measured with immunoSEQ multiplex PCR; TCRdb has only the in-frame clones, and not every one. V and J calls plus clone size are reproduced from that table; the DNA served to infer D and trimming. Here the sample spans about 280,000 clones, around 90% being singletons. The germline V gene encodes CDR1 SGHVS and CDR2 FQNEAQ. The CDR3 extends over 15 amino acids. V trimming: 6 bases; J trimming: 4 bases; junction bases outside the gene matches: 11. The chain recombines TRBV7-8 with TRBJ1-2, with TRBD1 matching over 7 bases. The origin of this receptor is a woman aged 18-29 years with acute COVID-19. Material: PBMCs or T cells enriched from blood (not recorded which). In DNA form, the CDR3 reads TGTGCCAGCAGTCTAAGTAGGGGGCTGGGCTATGGCTACACCTTC. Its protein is CASSLSRGLGYGYTF.